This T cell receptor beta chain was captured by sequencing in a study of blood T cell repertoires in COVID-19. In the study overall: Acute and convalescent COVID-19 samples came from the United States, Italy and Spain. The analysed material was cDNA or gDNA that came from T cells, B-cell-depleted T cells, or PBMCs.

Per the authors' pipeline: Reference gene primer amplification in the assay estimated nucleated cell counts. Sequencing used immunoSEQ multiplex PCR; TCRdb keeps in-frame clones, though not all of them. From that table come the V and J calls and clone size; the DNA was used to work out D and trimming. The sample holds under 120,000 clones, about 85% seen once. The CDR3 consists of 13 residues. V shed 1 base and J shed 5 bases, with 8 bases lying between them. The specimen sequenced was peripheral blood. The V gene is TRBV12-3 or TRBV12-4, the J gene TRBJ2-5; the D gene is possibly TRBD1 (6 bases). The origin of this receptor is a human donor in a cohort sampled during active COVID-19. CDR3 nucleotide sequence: TGTGCCAGCAGTTTAGGGCAGGGGGAGACCCAGTACTTC. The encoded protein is CASSLGQGETQYF.